A selection of T cell receptor beta chains follows, all from one sample in a study of EBV T-cell therapy then PD-1 blockade in nasopharyngeal carcinoma. Their specific antigens are unknown. The method was immunoSEQ multiplex PCR; TCRdb's version includes in-frame clones alone and lacks a portion of them. The data hold around 19,000 clones, with about 86% observed a single time. The sequences come from CD8+ T cells from blood, collected around day 260 from a patient whose treatment included autologous EBV-specific T cells and nivolumab. These receptor sequences come from a man between 35 and 55 years old with nasopharyngeal carcinoma. CDR3s include the opening cysteine and the closing phenylalanine or tryptophan. Each record gives: V gene, J gene, D gene, clone size, CDR3 DNA, CDR3 protein. D genes are given only for firm matches. A clone size is listed for some rows: how often the clone was seen (once, few, many), or a class if it is expanded.

>TRBV12-3/TRBV12-4|TRBJ1-3|-|-
TGTGCCAGCAGAACTGGAAACACCATATATTTT
CASRTGNTIYF
>TRBV7-9|TRBJ2-7|-|-
TGTGCCAGCAGCTCAAACAGCGTGGACTACGAGCAGTACTTC
CASSSNSVDYEQYF
>TRBV28|TRBJ1-2|-|-
TGTGCCAGCAGGTCGATTGGGTATGGCTACACCTTC
CASRSIGYGYTF
>TRBV4-3|TRBJ1-3|-|-
TGCGCCAGCAGCCAAGTTGCAGGACCCAGCTCTGGAAACACCATATATTTT
CASSQVAGPSSGNTIYF
>TRBV6-5|TRBJ2-1|-|-
TGTGCCAGCAGTTACGGCCCATACAATGAGCAGTTCTTC
CASSYGPYNEQFF
>TRBV7-6|TRBJ2-3|-|-
TGTGCCAGCAGCTTAGCGGGGGGGCCCGGTACGCAGTATTTT
CASSLAGGPGTQYF
>TRBV27|TRBJ2-5|TRBD2|once
TGTGCCAGCAGTGTCACGCAGCGGGGGTCTATAAAAGAGACCCAGTACTTC
CASSVTQRGSIKETQYF
>TRBV28|TRBJ1-6|-|once
TGTGCCAGCAGTTCCGAAAACTCCTATAATTCACCCCTCCACTTT
CASSSENSYNSPLHF
>TRBV5-1|TRBJ1-1|-|-
TGCGCCAGCAGCTTTTCTTCTCCCGGGGGGGCGAACACTGAAGCTTTCTTT
CASSFSSPGGANTEAFF
>TRBV7-8|TRBJ2-7|TRBD1|-
TGTGCCAGCAGCGCCGGGACAGATTACGAGCAGTACTTC
CASSAGTDYEQYF
>TRBV6-5|TRBJ1-1|-|-
TGTGCCAGCAGTCCGTCAGGGGAGGGCACTGAAGCTTTCTTT
CASSPSGEGTEAFF
>TRBV29-1|TRBJ2-7|TRBD1|-
TGCAGCGTCATAGACAGGGAATTCTCCTACGAGCAGTACTTC
CSVIDREFSYEQYF
>TRBV6-4|TRBJ2-3|-|few
TGTGCCAGCAGTGACTCCTTACAGGATACGCAGTATTTT
CASSDSLQDTQYF
>TRBV9|TRBJ2-3|-|-
TGTGCCAGCAGCGTAGGTGGGGTTGCAGATACGCAGTATTTT
CASSVGGVADTQYF
>TRBV19|TRBJ1-4|-|-
TGTGCCAGTAGTATGGGAGGGGACAAACTGTTTTTT
CASSMGGDKLFF
>TRBV6-2/TRBV6-3|TRBJ2-7|-|few
TGTGCCAGCAGTTACTCGTCTGAATCCTACGAGCAGTACTTC
CASSYSSESYEQYF
>TRBV6-5|TRBJ2-7|TRBD1|-
TGTGCCACCCGGGACAGATACTACGAGCAGTACTTC
CATRDRYYEQYF
>TRBV4-3|TRBJ2-1|-|-
TGCGCCAGCAGCCAATTCGAGGGGGAGAACTTCAATGAGCAGTTCTTC
CASSQFEGENFNEQFF
>TRBV7-9|TRBJ2-1|-|-
TGTGCCAGCAGTCCTCCGGTGAGCTCCTACAATGAGCAGTTCTTC
CASSPPVSSYNEQFF
>TRBV19|TRBJ1-1|-|-
TGTGCCAGTATGTGGGTCGGAGGGGGCACTGAAGCTTTCTTT
CASMWVGGGTEAFF
>TRBV30|TRBJ2-7|-|-
TGTGCCTGGAGTGACCCCAGCGAGCAGTACTTC
CAWSDPSEQYF
>TRBV7-9|TRBJ1-5|-|-
TGTGCCAGCAGCTCCACCGGCAAGGGCAATCAGCCCCAGCATTTT
CASSSTGKGNQPQHF
>TRBV7-8|TRBJ1-2|-|once
TGTGCCAGCAGCTTAGCGGGGAACTATGGCTACACCTTC
CASSLAGNYGYTF
>TRBV10-2|TRBJ1-2|TRBD1|-
TGCGCCAGCAGTGAGACGGGGACAGTTCTCTATGGCTACACCTTC
CASSETGTVLYGYTF
>TRBV6-2/TRBV6-3|TRBJ2-1|-|-
TGTGCCAGCAGTTACAATGCTGACGCCTACAATGAGCAGTTCTTC
CASSYNADAYNEQFF
>TRBV6-5|TRBJ2-5|TRBD2|few
TGTGCCAGCGGTCTAGCGGGGGGATTACAAGAGACCCAGTACTTC
CASGLAGGLQETQYF
>TRBV7-2|TRBJ2-5|-|-
TGTGCCAGCAGCTCCCCTCAGGGCGGGTACCAAGAGACCCAGTACTTC
CASSSPQGGYQETQYF
>TRBV3-1/TRBV3-2|TRBJ2-3|-|-
TGTGCCAGCAGCCAAGAGAGGGAAGATACGCAGTATTTT
CASSQEREDTQYF
>TRBV6-5|TRBJ2-7|TRBD1|-
TGTGCCAGCAGTTACTCGGACAGGGGGTACGAGCAGTACTTC
CASSYSDRGYEQYF
>TRBV5-1|TRBJ2-3|TRBD2|-
TGCGCCAGCAGCTTGATGAGCGGGGGGCCTCCCGATACGCAGTATTTT
CASSLMSGGPPDTQYF
>TRBV7-2|TRBJ2-3|-|-
TGTGCCAGCAGCACTACAGGGGTGGGGGGAGATACGCAGTATTTT
CASSTTGVGGDTQYF
>TRBV7-9|TRBJ2-3|TRBD1|once
TGTGCCAGCAGCCCTACAGGGGTGAAGGGCACAGATACGCAGTATTTT
CASSPTGVKGTDTQYF
>TRBV6-5|TRBJ1-2|-|once
TGTGCCAGCCTAAGGTCATTGGCCTATGGCTACACCTTC
CASLRSLAYGYTF
>TRBV6-2/TRBV6-3|TRBJ2-3|-|once
TGTGCCAGCAGTTACAGGGAGTCGGCAGATACGCAGTATTTT
CASSYRESADTQYF
>TRBV6-5|TRBJ1-2|-|-
TGTGCCAGCAGTTACGAAGAGGAGGGATTAAACTATGGCTACACCTTC
CASSYEEEGLNYGYTF
>TRBV10-2|TRBJ2-2|-|once
TGCGCCAGCAGTCTGGGGACCGGGGAGCTGTTTTTT
CASSLGTGELFF
>TRBV9|TRBJ2-1|-|-
TGTGCCAGCGGTATTTACAATGAGCAGTTCTTC
CASGIYNEQFF
>TRBV4-1|TRBJ1-2|-|-
TGCGCCAGCAGCCAAGATCGGGTGGCAGTCCCTGGCTACACCTTC
CASSQDRVAVPGYTF
>TRBV6-1|TRBJ1-5|TRBD1|-
TGTGCCAGCAGTGATTTGACAGGGGCAAAACAGCCCCAGCATTTT
CASSDLTGAKQPQHF
>TRBV28|TRBJ2-7|TRBD1|-
TGTGCCAGCAGGGGACAGGGGAAGTACGAGCAGTACTTC
CASRGQGKYEQYF
>TRBV6-2/TRBV6-3|TRBJ1-4|TRBD1|many
TGTGCCAGCAGTCAACCCCCCGGGACAGGGGCTACTAATGAAAAACTGTTTTTT
CASSQPPGTGATNEKLFF
>TRBV3-1/TRBV3-2|TRBJ2-3|TRBD2|-
TGTGCCAGCAGCCAAATGACTAGCGGGGGGACGCAGTATTTT
CASSQMTSGGTQYF
>TRBV7-9|TRBJ1-1|TRBD1|-
TGTGCCAGCAGCTTCGGGACAGACGAGTCGTTT
CASSFGTDESF
>TRBV7-3|TRBJ2-3|-|few
TGTGCCAGCAGCTTAGAGAGCACAGATACGCAGTATTTT
CASSLESTDTQYF
>TRBV6-1|TRBJ2-6|-|once
TGTGCCAGCAGTGACAGCCTCTCTGGGGCCAACGTCCTGACTTTC
CASSDSLSGANVLTF
>TRBV7-9|TRBJ1-1|-|-
TGTGCCAGCAGTGCGGGTGGGTTGGAGAACACTGAAGCTTTCTTT
CASSAGGLENTEAFF
>TRBV2|TRBJ1-5|-|large
TGTGCCGCCAGAACAGGGTTGCATCAGCCCCAGCATTTT
CAARTGLHQPQHF
>TRBV9|TRBJ1-6|-|once
TGTGCCAGCAGCGTAGAGTTTGGACCCACCTATAATTCACCCCTCCACTTT
CASSVEFGPTYNSPLHF
>TRBV5-1|TRBJ2-7|TRBD2|-
TGCGCCAGCAGCTTCCGGGGGGGAACCTACGAGCAGTACTTC
CASSFRGGTYEQYF
>TRBV5-4|TRBJ2-7|TRBD1|-
TGTGCCAGCAGCTGGGACAGCTCCTACGAGCAGTACTTC
CASSWDSSYEQYF
>TRBV7-9|TRBJ1-2|-|-
TGTGCCAGCAGCCCGGACCCCTATGGCTACACCTTC
CASSPDPYGYTF
>TRBV12-3/TRBV12-4|TRBJ2-1|-|-
TGTGCCAGCCGCCTAAGGCCGCACAATGAGCAGTTCTTC
CASRLRPHNEQFF
>TRBV4-3|TRBJ2-1|TRBD2|-
TGCGCCAGCAGCCAATTCAACTGGGGGGGCTCCTACAATGAGCAGTTCTTC
CASSQFNWGGSYNEQFF